The count of the clone carrying this T cell receptor beta chain is one. Its specificity is unknown. Naive CD8 populations comprised CD45RO-negative cells positively selected for CCR7, excluding terminally differentiated effector memory CD45RA+ cells. Donors were healthy HIV-negative adults without recent acute infections or vaccinations. The V gene lost 2 bases and the J gene lost 1 base, with 5 bases spanning the gap. CDR3 length: 14 amino acids. Germline V gives CDR1 MGHDK, CDR2 SYGVNS. The sample is drawn from a study of shared clonotypes between healthy human individuals. Across the study: Serving as donors were a couple of women and a few men, whose ages spanned 18 to 49. Per-donor plates numbered three CD4 naive, three CD4 memory, two CD8 naive and one CD8 memory. Regarding the study as a whole: Clonotype sharing among donors was thought likely to change with sequencing depth.

Clones were sequenced by immunoSEQ multiplex PCR, and TCRdb holds only the in-frame ones, with some missing. The sample carries roughly 2.1 million clones, just over 90% recorded once. The sequenced material came from naive CD8+ T cells from PBMCs. The TCR comes from a young man in good health. Some clones in this sample may be carry-over from other donors' samples. The genes are TRBV25-1 and TRBJ2-2, with a weak D call TRBD1 (5 bases). The CDR3 loop reads CASSEDRNTGELFF. CDR3 sequence (DNA): TGTGCCAGCAGTGAAGACAGGAACACCGGGGAGCTGTTTTTT.